This passage covers 17 T cell receptor beta chains from one sample sequenced in a study of regulatory T cells in long-lasting Graves disease. Time point here: persistent/refractory GD, antithyroid drugs over 5 years with positive TRAb. From RNA extracted from PBMCs, the TCR library was made. With iRepertoire HTBI primers and Arm-PCR of CDR3 regions, TCR beta libraries were built. MiXCR was run by TCRdb on the multiplex PCR reads, yielding one entry per CDR3 protein. The sample includes hundreds of thousands of distinct CDR3 sequences, 20% to 25% of them seen just once. The sample consisted of peripheral blood mononuclear cells (PBMCs), taken when the disease was refractory, from a patient treated with antithyroid drugs. All receptors derive from a female donor with Graves disease.

This chain links TRBV27 with TRBJ1-6; 9 bases align to TRBD1. This CDR3 contains 15 residues. Trimming removed 0 bases from V and 9 bases from J; junction bases left unmatched: 3. Germline V gene lookup returns CDR1 MNHEY and CDR2 SMNVEV (reference sequence). The CDR3 loop reads CASSLSGTGISPLHF. CDR3 nucleotide sequence: TGTGCCAGCAGTTTATCGGGGACAGGGATTTCACCCCTCCACTTT.

The sample holds one count of this clonotype. The gene calls are TRBV29-1 and TRBJ2-3; 10 bases are shared with TRBD2. Germline V CDR1 and CDR2: SQVTM, ANQGSEA. The V gene end was trimmed by 0 bases and the J gene end by 9 bases; junction bases not matched to a gene: 9. The CDR3 has 15 residues. CDR3 DNA sequence: TGCAGCGTTGAAGATGGAACTAGCGGGATGGGGACGCAGTATTTT. Amino acid sequence: CSVEDGTSGMGTQYF.

The CDR3, as DNA: TGCAGTGCTAGAGATAAGGGACAGGGGTCGGAGACCCAGTACTTC. The encoded protein is CSARDKGQGSETQYF. The chain links TRBV20-1 to TRBJ2-5; 10 nucleotides match TRBD1. The CDR3 is made up of 15 amino acids. Trimming cost V 0 bases and J 5 bases; bases outside gene matches: 6. CDR1 is DFQATT, CDR2 SNEGSKA, per germline (reference sequence).

The chain couples TRBV12-3 or TRBV12-4 to TRBJ2-3, with D possibly TRBD1 on 6 matching bases. The germline V and J ends were trimmed by 0 bases and 0 bases, with 16 bases remaining between them. This CDR3 spans 18 amino acids. The CDR3 DNA follows: TGTGCCAGCAGTTTAGCCCTCCTAGGGGGAATAAGCACAGATACGCAGTATTTT. Amino acids: CASSLALLGGISTDTQYF.

On this clonotype: A much more abundant neighbour one base away suggests this may be a read error. V is TRBV7-9 and J is TRBJ2-5, with 9 positions matching TRBD1. Germline CDR1 is SEHNR and CDR2 is FQNEAQ (reference sequence). The CDR3 covers 14 residues. The CDR3 nucleotides read TGTGCCAGCAACGTACAGGGGGCCGAATCGACCCAGCACTTC. Amino acid sequence: CASNVQGAESTQHF.

This chain joins TRBV29-1 and TRBJ2-2; tentatively, D is TRBD1 (5 bases). Per the germline V gene, CDR1 is SQVTM and CDR2 is ANQGSEA. CDR3 length: 13 amino acids. V lost 6 bases to trimming and J lost 8 bases, with 16 bases between them. This chain's CDR3 is CSVATNPGGELFF. CDR3 DNA sequence: TGCAGCGTAGCGACAAATCCAGGGGGGGAGCTGTTTTTT.

The chain recombines TRBV7-2 with TRBJ2-7; the D gene is possibly TRBD2 (6 bases). The CDR3 contains 16 residues. The V end was cut by 1 base, the J end by 6 bases, with 19 bases between. The germline V gene encodes CDR1 SGHTA and CDR2 FQGNSA. The CDR3 sequence is CASSLDGTAGLLEQYF. The CDR3, as DNA: TGTGCCAGCAGCTTAGATGGGACGGCCGGACTACTCGAGCAGTACTTC. Variable domain in full (rest from reference TRBV7-2 and TRBJ2-7): GAGVSQSPSNKVTEKGKDVELRCDPISGHTALYWYRQSLGQGLEFLIYFQGNSAPDKSGLPSDRFSAERTGGSVSTLTIQRTQQEDSAVYLCASSLDGTAGLLEQYFGPGTRLTVT.

This clonotype occurred many times. This sequence joins TRBV28 and TRBJ2-7; D may be TRBD1 or TRBD2 (5 bases each). This CDR3 has 15 residues. The V end lost 5 bases, the J end lost 3 bases, and 17 bases lay between the germline ends. Germline V gene sequence: CDR1 MDHEN, CDR2 SYDVKM. In DNA, the CDR3 is TGTGCCAGCAGTCCCCGAGGGGCGAAACTCTACGAGCAGTACTTC. It codes for CASSPRGAKLYEQYF.

On this clonotype: A much larger clone is a single base away; this may be a read error. Because the CDR3's place on the DNA is in doubt, the DNA is left out and the CDR3 is given as listed by TCRdb. J is TRBJ1-6 and V is TRBV30. The CDR3 spans 16 amino acids, including both terminal residues. Germline V gene data show CDR1 as GTSNPN and CDR2 as SVGIG (reference sequence). Here the CDR3 reads CAWSVGWGTDNSPPHF.

This chain connects TRBV28 to TRBJ2-1; 11 bases line up with TRBD2. V shed 2 bases and J 6 bases; nucleotides not matched to a gene: 3. The CDR3 runs to 15 residues. In germline, CDR1 is MDHEN, CDR2 SYDVKM. CDR3 residues: CASSLTSGRGNEQFF. In nucleotides, the CDR3 is TGTGCCAGCAGTTTAACTAGCGGGAGAGGCAATGAGCAGTTCTTC.

The chain recombines TRBV6-2 or TRBV6-3 with TRBJ2-7; D perhaps matches TRBD2 (8 bases). The CDR3 consists of 16 residues. The germline V gene encodes CDR1 MNHEY and CDR2 SVGEGT. V dropped 6 bases and J dropped 5 bases, with 23 bases sitting between them. CDR3 coding DNA: TGTGCCAGCAGACCCCCTCCGGGGGGGGGGACAGACGAGCAGTACTTC. Translated, it gives CASRPPPGGGTDEQYF.

In its sample, this clonotype was seen many times. The V and J genes are TRBV19 and TRBJ1-2; the D gene is possibly TRBD1 (5 bases). The CDR3 sequence is 15 residues long. CDR1 is LNHDA, CDR2 SQIVND, per germline (reference sequence). Trimming removed 4 bases at V and 2 bases at J, with 14 bases between. This CDR3 is CASSTARGTNYGYTF. CDR3 coding DNA: TGTGCCAGTAGTACCGCTAGGGGCACCAACTATGGCTACACCTTC.

Concerning this clonotype: A junction boundary mismatches the germline segment, possibly from a read error. J is TRBJ2-1 and V is TRBV2; 8 bases match TRBD2. Germline V gene sequence: CDR1 SNHLY, CDR2 FYNNEI. The CDR3 consists of 12 residues. CDR3 protein: CASSGTRSEQFF. The CDR3 nucleotides read TGTGCCAGCAGCGGGACTAGGTCCGAGCAATTCTTC.

This chain links TRBV28 with TRBJ1-5, with 7 bases matching TRBD1. CDR3 length equals 16 residues. Trimming removed 5 bases from V and 0 bases from J; junction bases left unmatched: 7. CDR1 and CDR2 from the germline V gene are MDHEN and SYDVKM. In nucleotides, the CDR3 is TGTGCCAGCAGTCCCCGGGACAGCTATAGCAATCAGCCCCAGCATTTT. Protein sequence: CASSPRDSYSNQPQHF.

At least ten counts were recorded for this clonotype. J is TRBJ2-7 and V is TRBV11-2; TRBD2 agrees at 14 bases. The V gene's germline CDR1 is SGHAT and CDR2 FQNNGV. J lost 6 bases, V lost 6 bases, and 7 bases had no gene match. The CDR3 covers 15 residues. The CDR3 region is CASRRPGLAGVEQYF. In nucleotides, the CDR3 is TGTGCCAGCAGGCGTCCGGGACTAGCGGGAGTCGAGCAGTACTTC.

This clonotype was seen a handful of times. The chain recombines TRBV11-2 with TRBJ2-3, with 10 nucleotides matching TRBD2. The CDR3 runs to 18 residues. The V segment lost 5 bases and the J segment 2 bases; nucleotides outside the gene matches: 13. Germline CDR1 is SGHAT and CDR2 is FQNNGV. The CDR3 here is CASSPARGSGRTTDTQYF. The CDR3 nucleotides read TGTGCCAGCAGCCCTGCTCGTGGTAGCGGGAGGACCACAGATACGCAGTATTTT.

Ten or more counts support this clonotype. The genes are TRBV29-1 and TRBJ1-1; 7 bases match TRBD1. Germline assignment: CDR1 SQVTM and CDR2 ANQGSEA. V shed 3 bases and J 7 bases; nucleotides not matched to a gene: 5. The CDR3 loop spans 12 amino acids. The CDR3 DNA sequence: TGCAGCGTTGAGGGACAGCGATATGAAGCTTTCTTT. Amino acid sequence: CSVEGQRYEAFF.